This T cell receptor (beta chain) was captured in a study of blood T cell repertoires in COVID-19 (dated by TCRdb to 2020 to 2022). Regarding the study in general: Samples covering the acute and convalescent phases of COVID-19 were provided by collaborators in the United States, Italy and Spain. The sample metadata nearly always contained a de-identified subject ID, COVID-19 status, age in years and sex. A freely available public database, intended as a resource for researchers studying the immune response to SARS-CoV-2, is where the repertoires were released. Where available, HLA class I and class II types were taken from metadata supplied by the sample provider and were not determined by assay-based typing. The material from the prospective study consisted of cDNA or gDNA derived from T cells, B-cell-depleted T cells, or PBMCs. The dataset comprised deeply sampled blood TCRbeta repertoires from subjects exposed to, actively infected with, or recovered from COVID-19. Samples were obtained from the ongoing ImmuneRACE study (first 160 participants) and from 1,000 to 1,500 subjects provided by 6 global collaborators. What the study reported, not specific to this receptor: The quantity of clinical and demographic metadata differed by source and by participant and was supplied without curation.

After removal of 6 bases from V and 4 bases from J, the junction retains 8 bases not matched to a gene. CDR3 length: 15 amino acids, cysteine to phenylalanine. CDR3 DNA is the only sequence kept; it has 45 bases, read in frame from the first base. CDR1 is given as MNHEY and CDR2 as SVGAGI, both from the germline V gene. In Seattle, one collaborating source enrolled patients while the infection was active and tracked those patients longitudinally over the course of disease. Each collaborating institution followed its own protocols to collect whole blood in K2EDTA tubes. For TCRbeta analysis, collaborators shipped samples as frozen whole blood, isolated PBMCs, or DNA extracted from either of those sample types. This clone has just one count. The specificity of this receptor is unknown. It has no much larger one-base neighbor in the sample; base qualities were not kept. The immunoSEQ Assay, a bias-controlled multiplex PCR, was used to amplify TCRbeta CDR3 regions from genomic DNA. The original methods were these. The number of nucleated cells in each sample was estimated by amplification of reference gene primers within the assay. To quantify the absolute abundance of each unique TCRbeta CDR3 rearrangement, sequence reads were collapsed and filtered. For each sample, productive Simpson clonality was calculated by taking the square root of Simpson's diversity index across productive rearrangements. TCRdb took this table from immuneACCESS and kept in-frame rearrangements with V and J called. Such tables lack part of the clones; where checked against another copy, unresolved V genes explain under half of the gap, and the rest is unexplained. That table is the source of V, J and clone size, and D and trimming were worked out from the DNA. The table for this sample lists 250,000 to 300,000 clones; just over 90% of them were counted only once. The ten largest clonotypes hold about 2% of the sample.

The sequence is built from TRBV6-5 and TRBJ1-3; 8 middle bases align to TRBD1. Material: peripheral blood. The receptor comes from a woman aged 25 to 45 with COVID-19, enrolled during active disease. The base sequence is TGTGCCAGCAGACCAGGACAGGGTTCAGGAAACACCATATATTTT. It codes for CASRPGQGSGNTIYF.